These 13 T cell receptor beta chains were sequenced from one sample in a study of blood T cell repertoires in COVID-19. Assay: immunoSEQ multiplex PCR; the TCRdb copy retains only in-frame clones and omits some. The table includes fewer than 100,000 clones, more than 60% detected once. Sequenced: peripheral blood. Every receptor here comes from a man in his 70s with acute or convalescent COVID-19.

This clone has only one observation. The J gene is TRBJ2-5, the V gene TRBV28; 10 bases are shared with TRBD1. V lost 4 bases to trimming and J lost 4 bases; unmatched junction nucleotides: 6. The CDR3 contains 15 residues. Germline lookup yields CDR1 MDHEN and CDR2 SYDVKM. The CDR3 DNA is TGTGCCAGCAGTTCCGAAGGGACAGGGGCAGAGACCCAGTACTTC. It codes for CASSSEGTGAETQYF.

The V and J genes are TRBV7-2 and TRBJ2-2, with D possibly being TRBD1 (5 bases). Germline lookup yields CDR1 SGHTA and CDR2 FQGNSA. V was cut by 2 bases and J by 6 bases, with 10 bases left in between. This CDR3 spans 14 amino acids. The CDR3 nucleotides are TGTGCCAGCAGCTTACAGGGATCGGCCGGGGAGCTGTTTTTT. It specifies CASSLQGSAGELFF.

This clone was counted between two and nine times. This sequence joins TRBV28 and TRBJ1-1; tentatively, D is TRBD1 (5 bases). V lost 2 bases and J 0 bases, leaving 7 bases between the germline ends. CDR1 is MDHEN, CDR2 SYDVKM, per germline. CDR3 size: 14 residues. Written as DNA, the CDR3 is TGTGCCAGCAGTTTAAGACAGATGAACACTGAAGCTTTCTTT. This sequence encodes CASSLRQMNTEAFF.

This rearrangement joins TRBV27 to TRBJ2-7, with 9 bases fitting TRBD1. V lost 5 bases to trimming and J lost 4 bases; unmatched junction nucleotides: 12. This CDR3 has 16 residues. CDR1 and CDR2 (germline): MNHEY, SMNVEV (reference sequence). The CDR3 bases are TGTGCCAGCAGTGTTACAGGGGGCTTTAAGATTTACGAGCAGTACTTC. Protein product: CASSVTGGFKIYEQYF.

The sample holds one count of this clone. The rearrangement joins TRBV7-3 to TRBJ2-2, with unresolved D. Germline V lookup: CDR1 SGHTA, CDR2 FQGTGA. V was shortened by 3 bases and J by 0 bases, with 2 bases between the two germline ends. This CDR3 is 13 amino acids long. CDR3 sequence (DNA): TGTGCCAGCAGCTTCACGAACACCGGGGAGCTGTTTTTT. It is translated as CASSFTNTGELFF.

This clone occurred a few times. The V gene is TRBV5-1, the J gene TRBJ2-5; the match to TRBD2 covers 7 bases. Germline V gives CDR1 SGHRS, CDR2 YFSETQ. The CDR3 consists of 15 residues. Trimming removed 0 bases from V and 5 bases from J; junction bases left unmatched: 7. The CDR3 coding sequence is TGCGCCAGCAGCTTGGCCCGCGGGAGTGAGGAGACCCAGTACTTC. It translates to CASSLARGSEETQYF.

The chain uses TRBV5-1 and TRBJ2-3; 8 nucleotides align to TRBD2. This CDR3 comprises 14 residues. Per germline, CDR1 SGHRS and CDR2 YFSETQ. Trimming removed 5 bases from V and 0 bases from J; junction bases left unmatched: 2. CDR3 sequence reads: CASRGLVSTDTQYF. CDR3 nucleotide sequence: TGCGCCAGCAGGGGACTAGTGAGCACAGATACGCAGTATTTT.

The genes are TRBV6-5 and TRBJ2-5, with TRBD1 as a possible D gene (7 bases). The CDR3 is made up of 13 amino acids. V lost 8 bases and J lost 2, with 12 bases in between. Germline loops: CDR1 MNHEY, CDR2 SVGAGI. The chain's CDR3 is CASQAGGQETQYF. The DNA for the CDR3 is TGTGCCAGCCAAGCAGGGGGGCAAGAGACCCAGTACTTC.

The CDR3 spells CASSLDITVNYGYTF. As DNA, the CDR3 is TGTGCCAGCAGCTTAGATATAACGGTTAACTATGGCTACACCTTC. The rearrangement joins TRBV11-2 to TRBJ1-2; D ambiguous. This CDR3 region has 15 residues. From germline, CDR1 is SGHAT and CDR2 FQNNGV. With 0 bases removed from V and 1 base from J, the gap between germline ends came to 9 bases.

The rearrangement joins TRBV7-9 to TRBJ1-3, with D unclear. Trimming took off 6 bases at V and 2 bases at J, with 14 bases between the two ends. This CDR3 contains 15 residues. Per germline, CDR1 SEHNR and CDR2 FQNEAQ (reference sequence). CDR3 sequence (DNA): TGTGCCAGCAGGCGGGCGGGCGGGGCTGGAAACACCATATATTTT. It specifies CASRRAGGAGNTIYF.

This chain links TRBV28 with TRBJ2-7, with 11 bases matching TRBD2. V lost 6 bases to trimming and J lost 2 bases; unmatched junction nucleotides: 9. Germline CDR1 is MDHEN and CDR2 is SYDVKM. This CDR3 has 16 residues. This CDR3 reads CASSPTGTSGTYEQYF. In DNA, the CDR3 is TGTGCCAGCAGCCCTACCGGGACTAGCGGAACCTACGAGCAGTACTTC.

V and J are TRBV9 and TRBJ2-7; 13 positions agree with TRBD2. Per the germline V gene, CDR1 is SGDLS and CDR2 is YYNGEE. V dropped 1 base and J dropped 6; count of bases not matched to a gene: 10. The CDR3 extends over 17 amino acids. CDR3 bases: TGTGCCAGCAGCGTATACCCCACTAGCGGGAGGGCTAGCGAGCAGTACTTC. Encoded protein: CASSVYPTSGRASEQYF.

The chain couples TRBV5-4 to TRBJ2-7, with TRBD2 identical over 8 bases. V lost 4 bases to trimming and J lost 6 bases; unmatched junction nucleotides: 21. CDR3 length equals 18 residues. Germline loops: CDR1 SGHNT, CDR2 YYREEE (reference sequence). The CDR3 spells CASSPFGGLGFRKGEQYF. In nucleotides, the CDR3 is TGTGCCAGCAGCCCCTTTGGGGGACTAGGCTTTAGGAAGGGCGAGCAGTACTTC.